The 23 T cell receptor beta chains below all came from one sample that was sequenced in a study of OX40 agonist ivuxolimab in advanced cancers. The data were produced by immunoSEQ multiplex PCR, yet TCRdb's version contains in-frame clones alone and is incomplete. The table lists tens of thousands of clones, approximately 78% of them singletons, with 0.4% to 0.45% in the top ten. The source material was CD4+ or CD8+ T cells sorted from blood, sampled in a trial of the OX40 agonist ivuxolimab. The receptors come from an adult with an advanced solid tumor such as melanoma, head and neck, liver or kidney cancer.

Here the CDR3 reads CASSFDQGPSNEQFF. The DNA for the CDR3 is TGTGCCAGCAGCTTTGATCAGGGCCCGAGTAATGAGCAGTTCTTC. This sequence joins TRBV7-2 and TRBJ2-1; the D gene is possibly TRBD1 (5 bases). The CDR3 spans 15 residues. Germline CDR1 is SGHTA and CDR2 is FQGNSA. V lost 3 bases, J lost 7 bases, and 16 bases lay in between.

The J gene is TRBJ1-1, the V gene TRBV19; unclear D gene. Germline assignment: CDR1 LNHDA and CDR2 SQIVND (reference sequence). This CDR3 spans 12 amino acids. V was trimmed by 5 bases and J by 5 bases, leaving 9 bases between them. The CDR3 nucleotides are TGTGCCAGTAGTGTTCGACGGACTGAAGCTTTCTTT. Translating gives CASSVRRTEAFF. The variable domain in full, with the rest retrieved from reference TRBV19 and TRBJ1-1, is DGGITQSPKYLFRKEGQNVTLSCEQNLNHDAMYWYRQDPGQGLRLIYYSQIVNDFQKGDIAEGYSVSREKKESFPLTVTSAQKNPTAFYLCASSVRRTEAFFGQGTRLTVV.

The V call is TRBV7-3, the J call TRBJ2-2; no firm D call. This CDR3 has 14 amino acids. Germline V gives CDR1 SGHTA, CDR2 FQGTGA. V lost 5 bases, J lost 6 bases, and 13 bases lay in between. The CDR3 DNA reads TGTGCCAGCAGCCGCCACCTGACGGCCGGGGAGCTGTTTTTT. Its translation: CASSRHLTAGELFF.

The rearrangement joins TRBV2 to TRBJ2-7, with unresolved D. V was trimmed by 7 bases and J by 4 bases, leaving 8 bases between them. The CDR3 length is 11 residues. Germline CDR1 is SNHLY and CDR2 is FYNNEI. The CDR3 loop reads CASTPQYEQYV. In nucleotides, the CDR3 is TGTGCCAGCACGCCCCAATACGAGCAGTACGTC.

The V gene is TRBV5-1, the J gene TRBJ2-2; 7 bases match TRBD2. CDR3 length equals 15 residues. J gave up 1 base and V 6 bases, and 6 bases lay outside the gene matches. Germline V CDR1 and CDR2: SGHRS, YFSETQ. CDR3 in amino acids: CASKPGLGNTGELFF. The CDR3 DNA reads TGCGCCAGCAAGCCCGGACTAGGGAACACCGGGGAGCTGTTTTTT. Looking up the rest from reference TRBV5-1 and TRBJ2-2 gives the full variable domain: KAGVTQTPRYLIKTRGQQVTLSCSPISGHRSVSWYQQTPGQGLQFLFEYFSETQRNKGNFPGRFSGRQFSNSRSEMNVSTLELGDSALYLCASKPGLGNTGELFFGEGSRLTVL.

This clone was recorded once. The chain carries TRBV21-1 and TRBJ1-4; the table's D call, TRBD1, has no DNA check behind it. TRBV21-1 is a documented pseudogene. The CDR3 has 16 amino acids. CDR3 amino acids: CASSKLGTGAHEKLFF. In DNA form, the CDR3 reads TGTGCCAGCAGCAAACTGGGGACAGGGGCACATGAAAAACTGTTTTTT.

This chain joins TRBV28 and TRBJ1-5; D call uncertain. This CDR3 comprises 15 residues. CDR1 and CDR2 from the germline V gene are MDHEN and SYDVKM. V was shortened by 2 bases and J by 0 bases, with 8 bases between the two germline ends. CDR3 amino acids: CASSLRARSNQPQHF. CDR3 DNA: TGTGCCAGCAGTTTAAGGGCGCGTAGCAATCAGCCCCAGCATTTT.

The chain joins TRBV2 to TRBJ1-1; TRBD1 matches 10 bases. V gave up 6 bases and J gave up 2 bases; unmatched junction bases: 6. The germline V gene encodes CDR1 SNHLY and CDR2 FYNNEI. There are 15 residues in the CDR3. The DNA of the CDR3 is TGTGCCAGCAGCAGACAGGGGGCGCGCAACACTGAAGCTTTCTTT. As protein: CASSRQGARNTEAFF.

The count of this clone is one. The chain recombines TRBV5-4 with TRBJ1-2, with D unclear. The CDR3 covers 12 residues. Trimming left V 1 base short and J 13 bases short, with 14 bases between. In germline, CDR1 is SGHNT, CDR2 YYREEE (reference sequence). As DNA, the CDR3 is TGTGCCAGCAGCTTGTCCGGAGAGCTCGCCACCTTC. It codes for CASSLSGELATF.

This clone is a singleton in its sample. CDR3 bases: TGTGCCAGCAGCCCGAGGGGGGGGGAGTATGAGCAGTTCTTC. Its translation is CASSPRGGEYEQFF. The chain uses TRBV7-7 and TRBJ2-1, with D possibly being TRBD2 (7 bases). Germline lookup yields CDR1 SSHAT and CDR2 FNYEAQ (reference sequence). The CDR3 loop spans 14 amino acids. V was clipped by 5 bases and J by 8 bases, with 16 bases between them.

This chain connects TRBV9 to TRBJ2-1; TRBD1 matches at 9 bases. The germline gives CDR1 SGDLS, CDR2 YYNGEE. This CDR3 has 15 amino acids. With 4 bases clipped from V and 4 bases from J, the junction kept 6 bases outside the gene matches. The CDR3 DNA reads TGTGCCAGCAGCTCAACAGGGGGCCCATACAATGAGCAGTTCTTC. Translating gives CASSSTGGPYNEQFF.

This chain joins TRBV7-2 and TRBJ2-3; 8 nucleotides align to TRBD2. The CDR3 runs 17 residues. In germline, CDR1 is SGHTA, CDR2 FQGNSA. The ends lost 1 base at V and 1 base at J; junction bases unmatched: 7. In DNA, the CDR3 is TGTGCCAGCAGCTTAGAGCCCGGGGGGGGTCGCACAGATACGCAGTATTTT. The encoded protein is CASSLEPGGGRTDTQYF.

The CDR3: CASSLTQVMNTEAFF. The CDR3 nucleotides are TGCGCCAGCAGCCTAACTCAGGTTATGAACACTGAAGCTTTCTTT. The chain couples TRBV5-1 to TRBJ1-1; no reliable D call. V was trimmed by 4 bases and J by 0 bases, leaving 13 bases between them. This CDR3 is 15 amino acids long. Per the germline V gene, CDR1 is SGHRS and CDR2 is YFSETQ.

This chain links TRBV7-3 with TRBJ1-1; maybe TRBD1 (5 bases). V dropped 6 bases and J dropped 4 bases, with 12 bases sitting between them. This CDR3 has 13 amino acids. Germline V lookup: CDR1 SGHTA, CDR2 FQGTGA. The CDR3 DNA is TGTGCCAGCAGACGGGGGGTTGGCACTGAAGCTTTCTTT. Translation gives CASRRGVGTEAFF. The full variable domain, its missing parts supplied by reference TRBV7-3 and TRBJ1-1, is GAGVSQTPSNKVTEKGKYVELRCDPISGHTALYWYRQSLGQGPEFLIYFQGTGAADDSGLPNDRFFAVRPEGSVSTLKIQRTERGDSAVYLCASRRGVGTEAFFGQGTRLTVV.

This clone has a handful of counts. The CDR3 DNA reads as TGTGCCAGCTCAGAGTCAGGGCCGGATAATTCACCCCTCCACTTT. Protein product: CASSESGPDNSPLHF. The rearrangement links TRBV18 to TRBJ1-6; maybe TRBD1 (5 bases). This CDR3 has 15 residues. V lost 5 bases and J 5 bases, leaving 13 bases between the germline ends. Looked up from germline, CDR1 is KGHSH and CDR2 is LQKENI. The whole variable domain, filled in from reference TRBV18 and TRBJ1-6, reads NAGVMQNPRHLVRRRGQEARLRCSPMKGHSHVYWYRQLPEEGLKFMVYLQKENIIDESGMPKERFSAEFPKEGPSILRIQQVVRGDSAAYFCASSESGPDNSPLHFGNGTRLTVT.

The V and J genes are TRBV25-1 and TRBJ2-1; D ambiguous. CDR3 size: 15 residues. Germline V gives CDR1 MGHDK, CDR2 SYGVNS. V lost 1 base and J 0 bases, leaving 7 bases between the germline ends. DNA for the CDR3: TGTGCCAGCAGTGAATTTGGCAGCTCCTACAATGAGCAGTTCTTC. Translating gives CASSEFGSSYNEQFF.

The J gene is TRBJ1-1, the V gene TRBV7-2; D is unresolved. V was trimmed by 5 bases and J by 5 bases, leaving 15 bases between them. From germline, CDR1 is SGHTA and CDR2 FQGNSA. The CDR3 is 14 amino acids. Written as DNA, the CDR3 is TGTGCCAGCAGCCCCCCCGGTTCGGGGACTGAAGCTTTCTTT. Its protein product is CASSPPGSGTEAFF.

The V call is TRBV7-2, the J call TRBJ1-1; D is uncertain. The germline CDR1 and CDR2 sequences are SGHTA and FQGNSA. The CDR3 has 14 residues. Trimming pared 1 base from V and 1 base from J, leaving 7 bases between. The CDR3 DNA reads TGTGCCAGCAGCTTAGGGCGGCCGAACACTGAAGCTTTCTTT. Translation: CASSLGRPNTEAFF.

This clone was seen a few times. This chain links TRBV30 with TRBJ1-1; TRBD1 is a possible D gene (5 bases). CDR1 and CDR2 (germline): GTSNPN, SVGIG (reference sequence). V gave up 2 bases and J gave up 8 bases, with 15 bases separating them. The CDR3 has 13 amino acids. The CDR3 sequence: CAWSRERGKEAFF. The CDR3 DNA reads TGTGCCTGGAGTAGGGAGCGGGGGAAAGAAGCTTTCTTT.

V gene TRBV15 combines with J gene TRBJ2-1, with 13 positions matching TRBD2. CDR3 length: 18 residues. The V and J ends lost 2 bases and 6 bases, in that order; junction bases with no gene match: 10. Per germline, CDR1 LNHNV and CDR2 YYDKDF (reference sequence). The DNA for the CDR3 is TGTGCCACCAGCAGACGGCCCACTAGCGGGAGGGAGTTCAATGAGCAGTTCTTC. Its protein product is CATSRRPTSGREFNEQFF.

This clone has only a few counts. The chain carries TRBV29-1 and TRBJ2-1, with D uncertain. The CDR3 contains 12 residues. Trimming removed 7 bases at V and 7 bases at J, with 14 bases between. The V gene's germline CDR1 is SQVTM and CDR2 ANQGSEA. CDR3 nucleotide sequence: TGCAGCGCCAACCCGAGGCGGAATGAGCAGTTCTTC. Its protein product is CSANPRRNEQFF.

The chain is built from TRBV7-2 and TRBJ1-1; TRBD1 matches 8 bases. J lost 3 bases, V lost 1 base, and 4 bases had no gene match. This CDR3 is 15 amino acids long. Germline-derived CDR1 and CDR2 are SGHTA and FQGNSA. In DNA, the CDR3 is TGTGCCAGCAGCTTAGACCCAGGGGGCTACACTGAAGCTTTCTTT. Translation gives CASSLDPGGYTEAFF.

This clone was detected only once. The chain's CDR3 is CASTYTGGTGNTIYF. CDR3 in DNA: TGTGCCAGCACTTATACAGGGGGCACTGGAAACACCATATATTTT. This sequence joins TRBV28 and TRBJ1-3, with 9 bases matching TRBD1. Germline assignment: CDR1 MDHEN and CDR2 SYDVKM. This CDR3 has 15 amino acids. V trimming: 7 bases; J trimming: 2 bases; junction bases outside the gene matches: 6.